This T cell receptor beta chain appears in the sequencing data of a study of beta chain features in type 1 diabetes. This clone was seen more than once but under ten times. Sequenced material consisted of expressed TCRB transcripts (all of the isolated RNA was reverse transcribed). Measured with immunoSEQ multiplex PCR; TCRdb has only the in-frame clones, and not every one. The repertoire holds 250,000 to 350,000 clones, with roughly 15% as singletons. Looked up from germline, CDR1 is MNHNY and CDR2 is SVGAGI (reference sequence). The CDR3 is 11 residues long. The V end was cut by 5 bases, the J end by 7 bases, with 9 bases between.

This receptor was taken from a man aged 25-45 years in good health. The sample consisted of central memory CD4+ T cells from blood. J is TRBJ2-7 and V is TRBV6-6; no reliable D call. CDR3 sequence (DNA): TGTGCCAGCAGTGAAAACTCGGAGCAGTACTTC. Its translation: CASSENSEQYF.